The 21 T cell receptor beta chains below all came from one sample that was sequenced in a study of T cells in Graves' hyperthyroidism and ophthalmopathy (dated by TCRdb to the late 2010s). Libraries were built with multiplex PCR. Sequencing relied on an Illumina HiSeq 2000. Amplification of TCR beta CDR3 regions was carried out from RNA transcripts. A first-round RT-PCR of the TCR CDR3 used the HTBI primer set with the Qiagen OneStep RT-PCR kit. TCRdb's own reprocessing of the public reads used fastp at Q25 and MiXCR and kept productive beta chains. Merged by CDR3 protein, the rows form single entries marked with the most common genes and DNA. The sample profile shows about 250,000 distinct CDR3 sequences; around 20% of them were found once. Clones ranked in the top ten supply around two thirds of the sample. Specimen: blood. These receptors all stem from a young man with Graves' ophthalmopathy.

This clonotype was picked up many times. This chain connects TRBV28 to TRBJ2-3; 7 bases align to TRBD2. The CDR3 sequence is 14 residues long. In germline, CDR1 is MDHEN, CDR2 SYDVKM. With 7 bases clipped from V and 0 bases from J, the junction kept 4 bases outside the gene matches. The CDR3 bases are TGTGCCAGCAAGCTAGCGGAAAGCACAGATACGCAGTATTTT. Its protein is CASKLAESTDTQYF.

This clonotype was seen a few times. The V and J genes are TRBV5-1 and TRBJ2-7; 10 nucleotides align to TRBD2. The CDR3 runs to 16 residues. CDR1 and CDR2 (germline): SGHRS, YFSETQ. Trimming at V came to 4 bases and at J to 4 bases, leaving 11 bases not matched to a gene. The chain's CDR3 is CASSNGLAGVTYEQYF. CDR3 in DNA: TGCGCCAGCAGCAACGGTCTAGCGGGAGTAACTTACGAGCAGTACTTC.

This clonotype was recorded a few times. This chain connects TRBV19 to TRBJ2-1; D possibly corresponds to TRBD1 (6 bases). Germline CDR1 LNHDA, CDR2 SQIVND (reference sequence). Trimming cost V 6 bases and J 7 bases, with 19 bases left between them. The CDR3 loop spans 15 amino acids. The CDR3 coding sequence is TGTGCCAGTAGGCACGGACAGTCTTTGGGGAATGAGCAGTTCTTC. Translation gives CASRHGQSLGNEQFF. Supplemented by reference TRBV19 and TRBJ2-1, the full variable domain reads DGGITQSPKYLFRKEGQNVTLSCEQNLNHDAMYWYRQDPGQGLRLIYYSQIVNDFQKGDIAEGYSVSREKKESFPLTVTSAQKNPTAFYLCASRHGQSLGNEQFFGPGTRLTVL.

A few counts support this clonotype. The gene calls are TRBV29-1 and TRBJ1-2; D unresolved. V lost 3 bases to trimming and J lost 1 base, with 12 bases between them. This CDR3 is 14 amino acids long. Germline V lookup: CDR1 SQVTM, CDR2 ANQGSEA. The CDR3 reads CSVDPGGSNYGYTF. The CDR3 bases are TGCAGCGTTGATCCCGGCGGCAGTAACTATGGCTACACCTTC.

J is TRBJ2-7 and V is TRBV6-1, with D unresolved. The CDR3 sequence is 13 residues long. The germline V and J ends were trimmed by 10 bases and 4 bases, with 17 bases remaining between them. Germline V CDR1 and CDR2: MNHNS, SASEGT. The CDR3 region has the DNA TGTGCCACAGAGCACCATACGGGTTACGAGCAGTACTTC. Its protein product is CATEHHTGYEQYF.

This clonotype came up a few times. V gene TRBV12-3 or TRBV12-4 combines with J gene TRBJ2-1; 9 bases align to TRBD2. The CDR3 runs to 16 residues. The trim removed 2 bases at V and 8 bases at J, leaving 10 bases unmatched. Here the CDR3 DNA reads TGTGCCAGCAGTTTAAGGGCTAGCGGGACCCGACATGAGCAGTTCTTC. Its protein is CASSLRASGTRHEQFF.

This clonotype was observed a handful of times. The rearrangement links TRBV28 to TRBJ1-1; D ambiguous. Trimming took 6 bases from V and 5 from J, leaving 19 bases between them. The CDR3 runs 15 residues. The V gene's germline CDR1 is MDHEN and CDR2 SYDVKM. CDR3 protein: CASSPTTERRTEAFF. CDR3 DNA: TGTGCCAGCAGCCCTACTACAGAACGGAGGACTGAAGCTTTCTTT.

The V call is TRBV20-1, the J call TRBJ1-5, with TRBD1 matching 7 bases. This CDR3 region has 12 residues. Unmatched junction bases numbered 3, after V lost 6 bases and J lost 4 bases. Germline V CDR1 and CDR2: DFQATT, SNEGSKA (reference sequence). CDR3 residues: CSATTGNQPQHF. The DNA for the CDR3 is TGCAGTGCCACGACAGGGAATCAGCCCCAGCATTTT.

This clonotype turned up a few times. The CDR3 loop is CASSRGTSGGHNEQFF. The CDR3 DNA is TGTGCCAGCAGCCGGGGGACTAGCGGGGGGCACAATGAGCAGTTCTTC. This sequence joins TRBV3-1 and TRBJ2-1; 15 bases map to TRBD2. CDR1 is LGHDT and CDR2 is YNNKEL in the germline V gene (reference sequence). There are 16 residues in the CDR3. The trim removed 4 bases at V and 5 bases at J, leaving 3 bases unmatched.

The gene calls are TRBV27 and TRBJ2-7; 8 positions agree with TRBD1. CDR3 length equals 15 residues. The V segment lost 6 bases and the J segment 3 bases; nucleotides outside the gene matches: 10. Looked up from germline, CDR1 is MNHEY and CDR2 is SMNVEV (reference sequence). DNA for the CDR3: TGTGCCAGCAGCCGGACAGGGCTATCTATCTACGAGCAGTACTTC. Translated: CASSRTGLSIYEQYF.

This clonotype was detected only a few times. This chain links TRBV28 with TRBJ1-6, with D possibly TRBD1 on 5 matching bases. This CDR3 is built from 17 residues. Germline CDR1 MDHEN, CDR2 SYDVKM. Trimming left V 1 base short and J 10 bases short, with 20 bases between. The CDR3 DNA reads as TGTGCCAGCAGTTTATCCAGGGTGGTAGTTCTGGAGTCACCCCTCCACTTT. It translates to CASSLSRVVVLESPLHF.

The CDR3 loop is CAWSGQSNQPQHF. The CDR3 bases are TGTGCCTGGAGCGGGCAGAGCAATCAGCCCCAGCATTTT. The V gene is TRBV30, the J gene TRBJ1-5; no clear D. The CDR3 sequence is 13 residues long. Per germline, CDR1 GTSNPN and CDR2 SVGIG (reference sequence). The V gene lost 3 bases and the J gene lost 1 base, with 7 bases spanning the gap.

This clonotype appeared many times. The chain uses TRBV20-1 and TRBJ2-5; D remains unclear. This CDR3 region has 15 residues. The V gene's germline CDR1 is DFQATT and CDR2 SNEGSKA (reference sequence). V lost 1 base and J lost 1, with 13 bases in between. CDR3 nucleotides: TGCAGTGCTAGAGTGGCGGAACACCCCCAAGAGACCCAGTACTTC. It yields the protein CSARVAEHPQETQYF.

Remarks on this clonotype: This clone may be a read error of a much larger clone one base away. The gene calls are TRBV5-1 and TRBJ2-1; D is possibly TRBD1 (5 bases). The CDR3 length is 11 residues. CDR1 is SGHRS, CDR2 YFSETQ, per germline. In DNA, the CDR3 is TGCGCCAGCACCCAGGGAAATGTGCAGTTCTTC. It is translated as CASTQGNVQFF.

The chain combines TRBV7-9 with TRBJ1-2; 7 nucleotides match TRBD1. The trim removed 1 base at V and 0 bases at J, leaving 8 bases unmatched. CDR1 and CDR2 (germline): SEHNR, FQNEAQ (reference sequence). The length of the CDR3 is 17 residues. The DNA for the CDR3 is TGTGCCAGCAGCTTAGTTATAGGGGGCACCTCTAACTATGGCTACACCTTC. Protein sequence: CASSLVIGGTSNYGYTF.

This chain uses TRBV15 with TRBJ2-7, with unresolved D. The CDR3 loop spans 12 amino acids. Germline V CDR1 and CDR2: LNHNV, YYDKDF (reference sequence). The ends were cut back, 3 bases at V and 3 bases at J, with 6 bases in the middle. CDR3 sequence (DNA): TGTGCCACCAGCAGGGTGGGCTACGAGCAGTACTTC. Amino acid sequence: CATSRVGYEQYF. Drawing the rest from reference TRBV15 and TRBJ2-7, the complete variable domain is DAMVIQNPRYQVTQFGKPVTLSCSQTLNHNVMYWYQQKSSQAPKLLFHYYDKDFNNEADTPDNFQSRRPNTSFCFLDIRSPGLGDTAMYLCATSRVGYEQYFGPGTRLTVT.

This clonotype showed up just a few times. The rearrangement uses TRBV20-1 and TRBJ1-2, with D perhaps matching TRBD1 (5 bases). The CDR3 extends over 12 amino acids. V gave up 7 bases and J gave up 8 bases, with 17 bases separating them. Germline lookup yields CDR1 DFQATT and CDR2 SNEGSKA (reference sequence). The CDR3 coding sequence is TGCAGTGGGGACGAAATATCGTGGGGCTACACCTTC. The encoded protein is CSGDEISWGYTF.

This clonotype was picked up a small number of times. This chain links TRBV19 with TRBJ2-1; 10 bases map to TRBD2. The CDR3 is 17 amino acids. Germline V CDR1 and CDR2: LNHDA, SQIVND (reference sequence). The junction had 12 bases not matched to a gene; V was cut back by 7 bases and J by 3 bases. CDR3 region: CASTSGSGRANYNEQFF. The CDR3 nucleotides are TGTGCCAGTACCTCGGGCAGCGGGAGGGCCAACTACAATGAGCAGTTCTTC.

The chain uses TRBV10-3 and TRBJ2-1, with 14 bases lining up with TRBD2. In germline, CDR1 is ENHRY, CDR2 SYGVKD. J lost 0 bases, V lost 5 bases, and 6 bases had no gene match. This CDR3 region has 18 residues. CDR3 sequence (DNA): TGTGCCATCAGTCCGGGACTAGCGGGAGTGTCCTCCTACAATGAGCAGTTCTTC. Protein product: CAISPGLAGVSSYNEQFF.

This clonotype appeared a few times. The genes are TRBV28 and TRBJ2-7; TRBD2 agrees at 10 bases. Germline CDR1 and CDR2: MDHEN and SYDVKM. This CDR3 spans 19 amino acids. The V segment lost 3 bases and the J segment 5 bases; nucleotides outside the gene matches: 19. The CDR3 bases are TGTGCCAGCAGTTTGGAAATAGCGGGAGGTTTTTCTTTCGTCAACGAGCAGTACTTC. Its protein is CASSLEIAGGFSFVNEQYF.

This clonotype was observed a handful of times. The chain recombines TRBV3-1 with TRBJ1-1, with 8 bases identical to TRBD1. The V gene end was trimmed by 4 bases and the J gene end by 2 bases; junction bases not matched to a gene: 12. Germline values: CDR1 LGHDT, CDR2 YNNKEL (reference sequence). The CDR3 is 17 amino acids. Written as DNA, the CDR3 is TGTGCCAGCAGCCTGAGACAGGGGTTCGGTAGTAACACTGAAGCTTTCTTT. It specifies CASSLRQGFGSNTEAFF. Complete variable domain (other parts from reference TRBV3-1 and TRBJ1-1): DTAVSQTPKYLVTQMGNDKSIKCEQNLGHDTMYWYKQDSKKFLKIMFSYNNKELIINETVPNRFSPKSPDKAHLNLHINSLELGDSAVYFCASSLRQGFGSNTEAFFGQGTRLTVV.